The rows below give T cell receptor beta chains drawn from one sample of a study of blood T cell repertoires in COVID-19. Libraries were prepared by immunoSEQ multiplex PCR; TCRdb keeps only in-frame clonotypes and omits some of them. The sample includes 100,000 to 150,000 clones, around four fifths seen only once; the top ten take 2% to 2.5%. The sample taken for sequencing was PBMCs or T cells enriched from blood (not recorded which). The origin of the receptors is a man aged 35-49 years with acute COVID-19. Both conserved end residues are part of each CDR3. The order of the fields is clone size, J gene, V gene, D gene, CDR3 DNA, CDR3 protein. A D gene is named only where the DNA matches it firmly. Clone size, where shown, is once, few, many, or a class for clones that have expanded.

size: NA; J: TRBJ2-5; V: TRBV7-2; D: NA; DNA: TGTGCCAGCAGCTTCTCAGGTACCAACCAAGAGACCCAGTACTTC; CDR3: CASSFSGTNQETQYF
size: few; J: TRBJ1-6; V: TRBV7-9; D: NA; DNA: TGTGCCAGCAGCTTCAATTTAAAGCCGGGGAATTCACCCCTCCACTTT; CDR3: CASSFNLKPGNSPLHF
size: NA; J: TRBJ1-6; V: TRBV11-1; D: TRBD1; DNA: TGTGCCAGCAGCCCGGGACAGGGAAGTTCACCCCTCCACTTT; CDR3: CASSPGQGSSPLHF
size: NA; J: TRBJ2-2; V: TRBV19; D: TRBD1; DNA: TGTGCCAGTACGCTGGGACAGGGCGTATCCGGGGAGCTGTTTTTT; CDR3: CASTLGQGVSGELFF
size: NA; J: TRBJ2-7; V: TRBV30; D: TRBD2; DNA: TGTGCCTGGAGTGGGGGGGGAATCCACGAGCAGTACTTC; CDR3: CAWSGGGIHEQYF
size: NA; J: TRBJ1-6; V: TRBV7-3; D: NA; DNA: TGTGCCAGCAGGCCTGACACAACCAATTCACCCCTCCACTTT; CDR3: CASRPDTTNSPLHF
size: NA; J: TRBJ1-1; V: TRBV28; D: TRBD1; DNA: TGTGCCAGCAGTTTGAACAGGGGAAGGAACACTGAAGCTTTCTTT; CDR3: CASSLNRGRNTEAFF
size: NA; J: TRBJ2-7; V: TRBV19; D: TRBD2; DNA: TGTGCCAGTACCTTAACGTGGCGGGAGCCCCCCCCGCAGTACTTC; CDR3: CASTLTWREPPPQYF
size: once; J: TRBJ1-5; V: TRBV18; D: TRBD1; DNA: TGTGCCAGCTCACTGACAGGGAATAGCAATCAGCCCCAGCATTTT; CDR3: CASSLTGNSNQPQHF
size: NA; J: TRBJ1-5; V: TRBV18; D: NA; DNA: TGTGCCAGCTCACCAGGCAGGAATCAGCCCCAGCATTTT; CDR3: CASSPGRNQPQHF
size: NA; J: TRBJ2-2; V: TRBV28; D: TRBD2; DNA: TGTGCCAGCTTGACTAGCGGGCCAAACACCGGGGAGCTGTTTTTT; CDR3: CASLTSGPNTGELFF
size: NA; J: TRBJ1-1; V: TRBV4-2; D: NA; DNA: TGTGCCAGCAGCCAAGAGGATAGCCAGCTGAACACTGAAGCTTTCTTT; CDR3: CASSQEDSQLNTEAFF
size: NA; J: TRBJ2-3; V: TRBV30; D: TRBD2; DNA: TGTGCCTGGAGTCGCGCCGGGACTAGCGGGGGTTTCACAGATACGCAGTATTTT; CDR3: CAWSRAGTSGGFTDTQYF
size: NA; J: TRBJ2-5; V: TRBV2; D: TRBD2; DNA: TGTGCCAGCAGCCTTCTAACTAGCGGGGGTAGGGAGACCCAGTACTTC; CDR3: CASSLLTSGGRETQYF
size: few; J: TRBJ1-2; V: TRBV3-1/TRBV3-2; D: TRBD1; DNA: TGTGCCAGCAGCGACCTGGGACAGGGGGCGCATGGCTACACCTTC; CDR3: CASSDLGQGAHGYTF
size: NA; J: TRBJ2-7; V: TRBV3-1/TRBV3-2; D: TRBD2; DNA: TGTGCCAGCAGCCAAGTACCTAGCGGTCCCTACGAGCAGTACTTC; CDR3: CASSQVPSGPYEQYF
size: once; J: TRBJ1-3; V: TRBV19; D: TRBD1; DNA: TGTGCCAGTAGTTCACAGGGGGCGCGTGACACCATATATTTT; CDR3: CASSSQGARDTIYF
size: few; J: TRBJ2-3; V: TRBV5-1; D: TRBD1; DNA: TGCGCCAGCAGCTTGTGGACAGGGGAGGCAGATACGCAGTATTTT; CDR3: CASSLWTGEADTQYF
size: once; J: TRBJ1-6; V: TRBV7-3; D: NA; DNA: TGTGCCAGCAGCAACCTAAATTCACCCCTCCACTTT; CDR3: CASSNLNSPLHF
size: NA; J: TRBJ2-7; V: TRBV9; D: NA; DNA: TGTGCCAGCAGCTTACGGAGCCTCGGGGACGAGCAGTACTTC; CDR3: CASSLRSLGDEQYF
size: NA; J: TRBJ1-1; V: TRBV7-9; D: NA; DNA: TGTGCCAGCAGCTTACTGGCAGGCGGGGGAGCTTTCTTT; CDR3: CASSLLAGGGAFF
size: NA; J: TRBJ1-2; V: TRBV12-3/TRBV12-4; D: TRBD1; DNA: TGTGCCAGCAGTTTGAGGCAGGGGGCAGGCTACACCTTC; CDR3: CASSLRQGAGYTF
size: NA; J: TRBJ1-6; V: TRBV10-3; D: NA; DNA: TGTGCCATCAGTGAGGAACTGTTCTCCTATAATTCACCCCTCCACTTT; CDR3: CAISEELFSYNSPLHF
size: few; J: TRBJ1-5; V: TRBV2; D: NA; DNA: TGTGCCAGCAGTGAAGCGGGAGTAGGGAATCAGCCCCAGCATTTT; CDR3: CASSEAGVGNQPQHF
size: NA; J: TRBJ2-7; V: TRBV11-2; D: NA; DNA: TGTGCCAGCAGCTTAGCCCTTCCTGGGACACCTAAAGTCTACGAGCAGTACTTC; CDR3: CASSLALPGTPKVYEQYF
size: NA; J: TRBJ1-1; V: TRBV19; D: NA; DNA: TGTGCCAGTAGTATACAGGGGTACACTGAAGCTTTCTTT; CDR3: CASSIQGYTEAFF
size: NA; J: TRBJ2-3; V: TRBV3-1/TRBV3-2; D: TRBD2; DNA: TGTGCCAGCAGCCAACTAGCGGGTGGAGATACGCAGTATTTT; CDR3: CASSQLAGGDTQYF
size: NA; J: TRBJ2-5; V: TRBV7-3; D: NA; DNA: TGTGCCAGCAGCTTAAGTAATGAAGAGACCCAGTACTTC; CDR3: CASSLSNEETQYF
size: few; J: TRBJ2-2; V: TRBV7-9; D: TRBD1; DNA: TGTGCCAGCAGGGGGACAGGGAACACCGGGGAGCTGTTTTTT; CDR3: CASRGTGNTGELFF
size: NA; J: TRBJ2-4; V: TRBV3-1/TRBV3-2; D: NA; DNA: TGTGCCAGCAGCCAAACAGCAAACATTCAGTACTTC; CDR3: CASSQTANIQYF
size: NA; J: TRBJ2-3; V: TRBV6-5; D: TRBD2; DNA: TGTGCCAGCACCGGCGGGGGGGCAGGGGATACGCAGTATTTT; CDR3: CASTGGGAGDTQYF
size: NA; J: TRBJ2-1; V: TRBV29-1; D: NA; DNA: TGCAGCGTTGGCAGGGACAATGAGCAGTTCTTC; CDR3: CSVGRDNEQFF
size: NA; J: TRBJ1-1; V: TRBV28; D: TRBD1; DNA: TGTGCCAGCAGCCCCGGGGGACAGCTCACTGAAGCTTTCTTT; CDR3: CASSPGGQLTEAFF
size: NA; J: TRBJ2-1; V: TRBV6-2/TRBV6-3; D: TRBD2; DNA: TGTGCCAGCAGTTACATACCGGGGGGAAGGGAGTTCTTC; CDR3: CASSYIPGGREFF
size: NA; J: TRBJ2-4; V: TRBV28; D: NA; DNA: TGTGCCAACCGGATGAGGGGGTCAAACATTCAGTACTTC; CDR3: CANRMRGSNIQYF
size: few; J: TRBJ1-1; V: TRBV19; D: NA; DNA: TGTGCCAGTAGTTTTGACAGATTGAACACTGAAGCTTTCTTT; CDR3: CASSFDRLNTEAFF
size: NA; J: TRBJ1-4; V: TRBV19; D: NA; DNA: TGTGCCAGTAGCAATAATGAAAAACTGTTTTTT; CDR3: CASSNNEKLFF
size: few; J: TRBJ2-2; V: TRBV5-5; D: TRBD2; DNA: TGTGCCAGCACAGGAACTAGCGGGATGTCCGGGGAGCTGTTTTTT; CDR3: CASTGTSGMSGELFF
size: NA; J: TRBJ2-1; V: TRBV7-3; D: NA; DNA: TGTGCCAGCAGCTCAGCGGGCGGAAACAGACCCGGGGATGAGCAGTTCTTC; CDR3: CASSSAGGNRPGDEQFF
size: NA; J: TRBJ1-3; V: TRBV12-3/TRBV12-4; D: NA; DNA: TGTGCCAGCAGTGGGAGCTCTGGAAACACCATATATTTT; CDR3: CASSGSSGNTIYF
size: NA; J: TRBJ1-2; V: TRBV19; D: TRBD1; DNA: TGTGCCAGTAGTGCCGACAGGGGGCAAAGGTATGGCTACACCTTC; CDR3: CASSADRGQRYGYTF
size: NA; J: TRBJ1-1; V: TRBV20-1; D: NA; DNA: TGCAGTGCTCCCGGGGGGAGAGCTTTCTTT; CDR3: CSAPGGRAFF
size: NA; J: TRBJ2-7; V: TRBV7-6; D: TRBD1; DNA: TGTGCCAGCAGCTCCCGGGGCAGGGGGCACGAGCAGTACTTC; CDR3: CASSSRGRGHEQYF
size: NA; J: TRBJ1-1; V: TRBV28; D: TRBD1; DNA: TGTGCCACTAGGGCAGGGGGAAACACTGAAGCTTTCTTT; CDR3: CATRAGGNTEAFF
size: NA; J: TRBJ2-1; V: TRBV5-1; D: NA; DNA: TGCGCCAGCAGCCCGCACCGGGCCCTCGGGGATGAGCAGTTCTTC; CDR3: CASSPHRALGDEQFF
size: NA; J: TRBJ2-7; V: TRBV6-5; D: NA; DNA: TGTGCCAGCAGTTACGGGGGCCGTTCCTACGAGCAGTACTTC; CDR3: CASSYGGRSYEQYF
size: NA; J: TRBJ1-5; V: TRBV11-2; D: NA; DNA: TGTGCCAGCAGCTTAGCGGTCGGTCAGCCCCAGCATTTT; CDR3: CASSLAVGQPQHF
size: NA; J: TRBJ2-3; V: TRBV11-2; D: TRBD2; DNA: TGTGCCAGCAGCCCCGGGCGGGGCGGGGGACTAACAGATACGCAGTATTTT; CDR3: CASSPGRGGGLTDTQYF
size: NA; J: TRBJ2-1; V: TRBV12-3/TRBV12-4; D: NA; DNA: TGTGCCACCGCTCGGGGTCGCGGTGAGCAGTTCTTC; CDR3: CATARGRGEQFF
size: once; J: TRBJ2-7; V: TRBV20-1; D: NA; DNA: TGCAGTGCTCGCCCTTTTCAGGAGCAGTACTTC; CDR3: CSARPFQEQYF
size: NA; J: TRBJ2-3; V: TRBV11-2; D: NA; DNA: TGTGCCAGCAGCTTACGGGGGACCGATACGCAGTATTTT; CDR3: CASSLRGTDTQYF
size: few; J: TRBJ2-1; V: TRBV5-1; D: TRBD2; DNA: TGCGCCAGCAGCTTGGAAAGCGGGGGGAACAATGAGCAGTTCTTC; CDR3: CASSLESGGNNEQFF
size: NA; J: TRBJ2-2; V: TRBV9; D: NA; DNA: TGTGCCAGCAGCTCATCCGGGGAGCTGTTTTTT; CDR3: CASSSSGELFF
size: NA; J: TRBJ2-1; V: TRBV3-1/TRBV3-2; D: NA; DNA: TGTGCCAGCAGCCAAGAAGGGGCAGGGCGGGAGCAGTTCTTC; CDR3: CASSQEGAGREQFF